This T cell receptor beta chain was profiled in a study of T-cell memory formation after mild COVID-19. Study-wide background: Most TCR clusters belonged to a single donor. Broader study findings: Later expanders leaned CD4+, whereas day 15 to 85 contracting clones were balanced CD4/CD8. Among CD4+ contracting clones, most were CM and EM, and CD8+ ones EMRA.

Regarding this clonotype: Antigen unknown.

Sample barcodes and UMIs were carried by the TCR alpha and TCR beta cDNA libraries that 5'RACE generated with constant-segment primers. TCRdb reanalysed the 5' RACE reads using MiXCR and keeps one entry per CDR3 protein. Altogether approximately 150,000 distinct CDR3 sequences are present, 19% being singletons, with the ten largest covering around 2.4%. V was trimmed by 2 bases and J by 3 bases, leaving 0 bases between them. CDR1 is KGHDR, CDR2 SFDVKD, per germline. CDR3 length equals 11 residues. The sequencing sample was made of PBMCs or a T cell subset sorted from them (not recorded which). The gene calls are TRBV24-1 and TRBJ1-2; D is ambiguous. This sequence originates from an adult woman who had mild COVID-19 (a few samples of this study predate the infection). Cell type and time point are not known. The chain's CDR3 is CATSDYYGYTF. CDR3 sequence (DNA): TGTGCCACCAGTGATTACTATGGCTACACCTTC.